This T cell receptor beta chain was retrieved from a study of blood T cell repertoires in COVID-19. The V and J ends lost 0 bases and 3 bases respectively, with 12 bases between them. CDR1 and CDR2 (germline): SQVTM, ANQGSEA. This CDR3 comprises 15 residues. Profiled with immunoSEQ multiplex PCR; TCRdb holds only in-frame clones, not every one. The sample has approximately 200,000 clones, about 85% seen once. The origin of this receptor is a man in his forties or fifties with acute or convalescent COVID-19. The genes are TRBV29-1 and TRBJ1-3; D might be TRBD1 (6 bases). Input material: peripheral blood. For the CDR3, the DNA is TGCAGCGTTGAAGAGGCGAAGGGGGTTGGAAACACCATATATTTT. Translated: CSVEEAKGVGNTIYF.